The 3 T cell receptor beta chains in this list originate from one sample, sequenced in a study of response to subunit inactivated influenza vaccine. TCRdb itself ran the RT-PCR reads through MiXCR, one entry per CDR3 protein. The sample records about 700,000 distinct CDR3 sequences, 15% to 18% being singletons. Specimen: PBMCs from blood, collected 11 to 12 days after vaccination. The receptors originated from a man in his forties or fifties who received an inactivated influenza vaccine.

This clonotype was found once. J is TRBJ2-5 and V is TRBV12-3 or TRBV12-4; unclear D gene. The CDR3 length is 14 residues. The ends were cut back, 5 bases at V and 1 base at J, with 11 bases in the middle. As DNA, the CDR3 is TGTGCCAGCAGTAATTTCGCGGTCCAAGAGACCCAGTACTTC. It specifies CASSNFAVQETQYF.

This clonotype was counted between two and nine times. The chain is built from TRBV15 and TRBJ2-2, with a possible D match to TRBD2 (6 bases). Trimming took 4 bases from V and 1 from J, leaving 25 bases between them. The CDR3 totals 20 residues. Germline V gene lookup returns CDR1 LNHNV and CDR2 YYDKDF (reference sequence). The CDR3 DNA sequence: TGTGCCACCAGCACACACCTCGGTCGCGGGACGTTAATGAACACCGGGGAGCTGTTTTTT. The encoded protein is CATSTHLGRGTLMNTGELFF.

The rearrangement joins TRBV18 to TRBJ1-1, with D perhaps matching TRBD1 (5 bases). Germline loops: CDR1 KGHSH, CDR2 LQKENI. This CDR3 region has 16 residues. Trimming removed 1 base from V and 0 bases from J, with 12 bases in between. For the CDR3, the DNA is TGTGCCAGCTCACCACAGCAGGGTTCCATGAACACTGAAGCTTTCTTT. Translation: CASSPQQGSMNTEAFF.